Below are 2 T cell receptor beta chains sequenced from a single sample in a study of blood T cell repertoires in COVID-19. Some clones are missing from TCRdb's copy, which holds only in-frame ones; the method was immunoSEQ multiplex PCR. Here the sample spans 400,000 or so clones, about 87% being singletons. The sequencing sample was made of PBMCs or T cells enriched from blood (not recorded which). These receptors came from a man in his forties in a cohort exposed to, infected with or recovered from COVID-19 (not recorded which).

The CDR3 DNA reads as TGTGCCAGCAGTTACCTGGGACTAGCGAGGTACAATGAGCAGTTCTTC. Protein product: CASSYLGLARYNEQFF. The chain recombines TRBV6-5 with TRBJ2-1; 10 bases agree with TRBD2. Germline trimming cut 2 bases from V and 4 bases from J; bases unmatched to any gene: 5. Germline V gene sequence: CDR1 MNHEY, CDR2 SVGAGI. CDR3 length equals 16 residues.

Remarks on this clone: The same CDR3 is also encoded by other DNA sequences in this sample. This chain links TRBV30 with TRBJ1-1; 8 bases match TRBD1. V shed 0 bases and J 3 bases; nucleotides not matched to a gene: 0. Germline V gives CDR1 GTSNPN, CDR2 SVGIG (reference sequence). The CDR3 length is 13 residues. The CDR3 sequence: CAWSVQGDTEAFF. CDR3 sequence (DNA): TGTGCCTGGAGTGTACAGGGGGACACTGAAGCTTTCTTT.